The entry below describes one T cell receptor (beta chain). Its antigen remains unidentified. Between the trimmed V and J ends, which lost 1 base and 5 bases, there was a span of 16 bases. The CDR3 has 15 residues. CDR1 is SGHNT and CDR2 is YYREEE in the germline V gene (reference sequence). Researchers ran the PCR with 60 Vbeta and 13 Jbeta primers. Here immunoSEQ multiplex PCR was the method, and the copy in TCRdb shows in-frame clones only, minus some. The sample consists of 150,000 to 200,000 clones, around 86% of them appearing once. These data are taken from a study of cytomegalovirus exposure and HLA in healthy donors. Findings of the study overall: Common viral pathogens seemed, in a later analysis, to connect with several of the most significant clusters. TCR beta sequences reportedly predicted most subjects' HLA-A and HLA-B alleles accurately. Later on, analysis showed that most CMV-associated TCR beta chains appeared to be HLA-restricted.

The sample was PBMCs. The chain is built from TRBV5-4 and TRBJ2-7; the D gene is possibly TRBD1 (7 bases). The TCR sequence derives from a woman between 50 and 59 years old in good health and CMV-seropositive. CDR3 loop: CASSLTTGRKNEQYF. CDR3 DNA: TGTGCCAGCAGCTTGACGACAGGGAGGAAGAACGAGCAGTACTTC.